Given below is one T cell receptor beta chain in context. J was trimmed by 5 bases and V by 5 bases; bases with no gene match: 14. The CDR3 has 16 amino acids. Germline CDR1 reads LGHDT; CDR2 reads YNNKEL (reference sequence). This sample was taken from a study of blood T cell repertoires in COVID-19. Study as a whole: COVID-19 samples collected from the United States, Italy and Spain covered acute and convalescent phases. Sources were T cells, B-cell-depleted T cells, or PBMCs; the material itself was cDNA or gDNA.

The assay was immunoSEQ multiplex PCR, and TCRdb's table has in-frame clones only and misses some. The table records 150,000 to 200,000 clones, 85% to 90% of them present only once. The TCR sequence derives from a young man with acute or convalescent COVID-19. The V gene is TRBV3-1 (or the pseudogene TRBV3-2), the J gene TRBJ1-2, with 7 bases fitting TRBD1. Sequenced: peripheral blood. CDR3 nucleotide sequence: TGTGCCAGCAGCACACTTGTAACAGGGGTCCTGTATGGCTACACCTTC. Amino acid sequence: CASSTLVTGVLYGYTF.